This T cell receptor beta chain is drawn from a study of T cell responses to AZD1222 COVID-19 vaccine. The study, taken as a whole, reports: The peak T cell response came first, and repertoires were sampled only after it. Mostly white British, mostly female donors; authors suggested clonal diversity may be underestimated. Spike-specific TCR breadth and depth rose after two AZD1222 doses.

Concerning this clone itself: Its cognate antigen is unknown.

In germline, CDR1 is SGHNT, CDR2 YENEEA. V gave up 7 bases and J gave up 0 bases, with 13 bases separating them. CDR3 length: 15 residues. Clones were read by immunoSEQ multiplex PCR, and TCRdb kept only the in-frame ones, dropping some. The sample lists 150,000 or so clones, 80% to 95% seen once, with less than 2.5% in the top ten. The sample consisted of peripheral blood, taken on day 0 of AZD1222 vaccination. The chain uses TRBV11-3 and TRBJ1-3, with D possibly being TRBD1 (5 bases). The source is an adult in good health. The chain's CDR3 is CASIRGPFSGNTIYF. As DNA, the CDR3 is TGTGCCAGCATCCGGGGACCTTTCTCTGGAAACACCATATATTTT. The full variable domain, its missing parts supplied by reference TRBV11-3 and TRBJ1-3, is EAGVVQSPRYKIIEKKQPVAFWCNPISGHNTLYWYLQNLGQGPELLIRYENEEAVDDSQLPKDRFSAERLKGVDSTLKIQPAELGDSAVYLCASIRGPFSGNTIYFGEGSWLTVV.